These 7 T cell receptor beta chains were all obtained from the same sample, sequenced in a study of early T cells in non-severe SARS-CoV-2 infection. TCRdb reprocessed the 5' RACE reads with MiXCR, giving one entry per CDR3 protein. The table records approximately 56,000 distinct CDR3 sequences, approximately 16% of them present only once. The sequenced sample was whole blood, obtained at baseline. These receptor sequences come from an adult who was a healthcare worker with PCR-confirmed SARS-CoV-2 infection or an uninfected control (not recorded which).

This chain uses TRBV9 with TRBJ2-1; D perhaps matches TRBD2 (6 bases). Germline loops: CDR1 SGDLS, CDR2 YYNGEE. V shed 0 bases and J shed 0 bases, with 10 bases lying between them. The CDR3 runs 16 residues. CDR3 nucleotides: TGTGCCAGCAGCGTAGCCGGGACTGACTCCTACAATGAGCAGTTCTTC. Protein product: CASSVAGTDSYNEQFF. The full variable domain, completed using reference TRBV9 and TRBJ2-1, is DSGVTQTPKHLITATGQRVTLRCSPRSGDLSVYWYQQSLDQGLQFLIQYYNGEERAKGNILERFSAQQFPDLHSELNLSSLELGDSALYFCASSVAGTDSYNEQFFGPGTRLTVL.

This clonotype turned up a few times. The rearrangement joins TRBV18 to TRBJ2-7; TRBD1 agrees at 8 bases. CDR3 length equals 15 residues. Trimming removed 3 bases from V and 4 bases from J; junction bases left unmatched: 8. Germline loops: CDR1 KGHSH, CDR2 LQKENI. As DNA, the CDR3 is TGTGCCAGCTCACCGTGGCAGGGGGCATCATACGAGCAGTACTTC. Its protein product is CASSPWQGASYEQYF.

At least ten counts were recorded for this clonotype. This chain links TRBV25-1 with TRBJ2-7; no reliable D call. CDR1 and CDR2 (germline): MGHDK, SYGVNS. V lost 3 bases, J lost 4 bases, and 4 bases lay in between. The CDR3 loop spans 11 amino acids. The CDR3 region is CASSDSYEQYF. In DNA form, the CDR3 reads TGTGCCAGCAGTGACAGTTACGAGCAGTACTTC.

The chain joins TRBV7-2 to TRBJ1-6; D is unresolved. This CDR3 contains 15 residues. Germline V gene data show CDR1 as SGHTA and CDR2 as FQGNSA. Trimming cost V 5 bases and J 7 bases, with 15 bases left between them. CDR3: CASSTRGRENSPLHF. The CDR3 DNA reads as TGTGCCAGCAGCACCCGAGGACGGGAAAATTCACCCCTCCACTTT.

This clonotype was detected many times. The genes are TRBV7-2 and TRBJ2-3; 11 bases fit TRBD2. This CDR3 comprises 17 residues. V dropped 5 bases and J dropped 6; count of bases not matched to a gene: 13. The V gene's germline CDR1 is SGHTA and CDR2 FQGNSA. The CDR3 sequence is CASSPRPLAGGRDTQYF. The DNA for the CDR3 is TGTGCCAGCAGCCCAAGACCCCTAGCGGGAGGAAGGGATACGCAGTATTTT. Together with reference TRBV7-2 and TRBJ2-3, the CDR3 gives the full variable domain: GAGVSQSPSNKVTEKGKDVELRCDPISGHTALYWYRQSLGQGLEFLIYFQGNSAPDKSGLPSDRFSAERTGGSVSTLTIQRTQQEDSAVYLCASSPRPLAGGRDTQYFGPGTRLTVL.

The gene calls are TRBV5-1 and TRBJ2-7; a possible D gene is TRBD2 (6 bases). Trimming stripped 0 bases from V and 7 bases from J, with 14 bases between. Germline CDR1 is SGHRS and CDR2 is YFSETQ. This CDR3 contains 14 residues. The CDR3 DNA reads TGCGCCAGCAGCTTGGACACCCCCCGGGGGGAGCAGTACTTC. Amino acids: CASSLDTPRGEQYF. The complete variable domain, with remaining parts taken from reference TRBV5-1 and TRBJ2-7, reads KAGVTQTPRYLIKTRGQQVTLSCSPISGHRSVSWYQQTPGQGLQFLFEYFSETQRNKGNFPGRFSGRQFSNSRSEMNVSTLELGDSALYLCASSLDTPRGEQYFGPGTRLTVT.

This clonotype has a handful of counts. The rearrangement links TRBV3-1 to TRBJ2-6; TRBD1 might be the D (5 bases). The CDR3 runs to 16 residues. Germline CDR1 and CDR2: LGHDT and YNNKEL (reference sequence). V was trimmed by 3 bases and J by 1 base, leaving 10 bases between them. As DNA, the CDR3 is TGTGCCAGCAGCCACATTAGGGGTTCTGGGGCCAACGTCCTGACTTTC. It translates to CASSHIRGSGANVLTF.